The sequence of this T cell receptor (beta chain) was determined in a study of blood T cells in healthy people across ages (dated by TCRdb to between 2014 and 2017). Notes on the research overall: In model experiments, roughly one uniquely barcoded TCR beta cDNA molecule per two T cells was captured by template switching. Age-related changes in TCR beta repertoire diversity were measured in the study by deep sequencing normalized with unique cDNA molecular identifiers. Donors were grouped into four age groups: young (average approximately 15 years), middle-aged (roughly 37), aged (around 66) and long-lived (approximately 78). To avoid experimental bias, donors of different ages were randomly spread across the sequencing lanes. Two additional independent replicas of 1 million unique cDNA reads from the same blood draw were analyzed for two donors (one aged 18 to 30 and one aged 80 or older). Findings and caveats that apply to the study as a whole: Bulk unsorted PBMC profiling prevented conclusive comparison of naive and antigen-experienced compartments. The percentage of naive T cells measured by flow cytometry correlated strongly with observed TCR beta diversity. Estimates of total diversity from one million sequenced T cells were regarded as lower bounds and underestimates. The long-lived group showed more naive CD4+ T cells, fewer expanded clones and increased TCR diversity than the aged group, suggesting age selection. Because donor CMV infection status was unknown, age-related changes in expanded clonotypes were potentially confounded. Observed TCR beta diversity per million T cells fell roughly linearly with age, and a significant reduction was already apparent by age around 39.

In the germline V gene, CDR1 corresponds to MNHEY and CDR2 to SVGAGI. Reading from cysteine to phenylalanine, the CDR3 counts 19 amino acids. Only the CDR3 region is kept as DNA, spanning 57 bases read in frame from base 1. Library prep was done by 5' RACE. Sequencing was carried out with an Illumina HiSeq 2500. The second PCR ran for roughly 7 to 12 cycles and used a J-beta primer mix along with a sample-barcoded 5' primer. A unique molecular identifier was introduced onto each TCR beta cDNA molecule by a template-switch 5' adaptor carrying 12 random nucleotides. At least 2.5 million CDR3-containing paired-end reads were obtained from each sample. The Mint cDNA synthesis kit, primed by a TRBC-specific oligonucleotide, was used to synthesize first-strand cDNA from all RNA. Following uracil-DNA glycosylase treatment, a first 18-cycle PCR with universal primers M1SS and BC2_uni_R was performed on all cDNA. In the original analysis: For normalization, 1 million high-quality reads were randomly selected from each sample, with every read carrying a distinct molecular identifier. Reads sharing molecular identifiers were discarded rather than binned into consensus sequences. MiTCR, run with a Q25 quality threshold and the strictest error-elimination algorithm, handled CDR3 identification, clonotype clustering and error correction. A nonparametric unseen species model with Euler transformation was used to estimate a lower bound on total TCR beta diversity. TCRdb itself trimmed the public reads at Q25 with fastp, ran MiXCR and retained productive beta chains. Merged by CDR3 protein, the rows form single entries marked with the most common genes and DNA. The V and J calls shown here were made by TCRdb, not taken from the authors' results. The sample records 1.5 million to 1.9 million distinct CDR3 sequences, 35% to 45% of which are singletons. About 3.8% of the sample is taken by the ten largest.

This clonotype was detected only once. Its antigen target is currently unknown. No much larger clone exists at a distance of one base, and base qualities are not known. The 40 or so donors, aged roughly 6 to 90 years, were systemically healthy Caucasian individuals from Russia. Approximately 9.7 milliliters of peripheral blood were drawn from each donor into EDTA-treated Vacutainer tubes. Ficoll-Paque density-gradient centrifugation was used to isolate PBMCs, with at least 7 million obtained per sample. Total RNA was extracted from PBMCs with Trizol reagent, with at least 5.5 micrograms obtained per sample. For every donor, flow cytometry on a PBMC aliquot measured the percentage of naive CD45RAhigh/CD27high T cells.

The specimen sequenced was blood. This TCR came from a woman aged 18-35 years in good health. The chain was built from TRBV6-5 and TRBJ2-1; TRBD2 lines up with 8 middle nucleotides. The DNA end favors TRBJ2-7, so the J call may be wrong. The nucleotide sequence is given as TGTGCCAGCAGTTACTCATTCGAAAGCGGGAGATTTACTTACAATGAGCAGTACTTC. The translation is CASSYSFESGRFTYNEQYF.